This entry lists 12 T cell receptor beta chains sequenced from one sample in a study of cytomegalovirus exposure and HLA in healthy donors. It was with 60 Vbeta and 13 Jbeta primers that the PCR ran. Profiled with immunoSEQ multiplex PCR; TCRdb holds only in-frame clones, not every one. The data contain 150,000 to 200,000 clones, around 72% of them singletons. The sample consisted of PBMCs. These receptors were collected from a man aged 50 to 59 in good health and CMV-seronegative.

CDR3 amino acids: CASSQASGGGTGELFF. The DNA of the CDR3 is TGTGCCAGCAGCCAAGCCAGCGGGGGTGGGACCGGGGAGCTGTTTTTT. The chain carries TRBV9 and TRBJ2-2; 8 nucleotides line up with TRBD2. The germline V gene has CDR1 SGDLS and CDR2 YYNGEE. The CDR3 contains 16 residues. V lost 4 bases to trimming and J lost 5 bases; unmatched junction nucleotides: 10.

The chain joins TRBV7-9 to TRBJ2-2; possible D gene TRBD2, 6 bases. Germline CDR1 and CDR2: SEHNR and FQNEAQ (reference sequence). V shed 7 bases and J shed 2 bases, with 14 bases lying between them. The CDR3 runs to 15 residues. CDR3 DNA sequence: TGTGCCAGCACCCCCCAAGCGGGTAACACCGGGGAGCTGTTTTTT. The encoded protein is CASTPQAGNTGELFF.

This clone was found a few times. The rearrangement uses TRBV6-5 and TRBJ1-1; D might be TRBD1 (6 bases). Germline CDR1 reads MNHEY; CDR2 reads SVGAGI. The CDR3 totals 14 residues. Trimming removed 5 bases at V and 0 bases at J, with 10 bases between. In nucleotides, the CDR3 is TGTGCCAGCAGTGACAGGAATCTGAACACTGAAGCTTTCTTT. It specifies CASSDRNLNTEAFF.

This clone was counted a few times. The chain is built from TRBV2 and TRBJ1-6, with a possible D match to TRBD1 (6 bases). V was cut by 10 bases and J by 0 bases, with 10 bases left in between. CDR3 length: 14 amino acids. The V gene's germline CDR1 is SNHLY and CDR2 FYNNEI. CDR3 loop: CAILDSSYNSPLHF. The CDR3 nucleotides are TGTGCCATCTTGGACAGCTCCTATAATTCACCCCTCCACTTT.

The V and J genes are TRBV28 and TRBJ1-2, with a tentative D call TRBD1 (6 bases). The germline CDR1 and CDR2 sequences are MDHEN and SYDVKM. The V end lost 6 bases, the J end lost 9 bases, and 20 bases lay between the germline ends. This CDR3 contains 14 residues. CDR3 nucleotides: TGTGCCAGCAGACCTGAACAGGGTGGAAGCAGCTACACCTTC. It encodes CASRPEQGGSSYTF.

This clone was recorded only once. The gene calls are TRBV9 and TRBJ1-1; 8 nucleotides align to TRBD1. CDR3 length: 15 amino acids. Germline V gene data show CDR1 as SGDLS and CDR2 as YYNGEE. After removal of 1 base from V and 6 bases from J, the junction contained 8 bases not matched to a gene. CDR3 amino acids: CASSVMSGGAAEAFF. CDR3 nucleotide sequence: TGTGCCAGCAGCGTAATGTCAGGGGGCGCGGCTGAAGCTTTCTTT.

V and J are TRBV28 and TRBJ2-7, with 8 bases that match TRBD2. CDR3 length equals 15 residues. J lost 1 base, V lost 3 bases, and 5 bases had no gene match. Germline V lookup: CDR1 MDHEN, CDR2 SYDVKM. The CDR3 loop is CASSFFSGTSYEQYF. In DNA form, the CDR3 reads TGTGCCAGCAGTTTTTTTAGCGGGACATCCTACGAGCAGTACTTC.

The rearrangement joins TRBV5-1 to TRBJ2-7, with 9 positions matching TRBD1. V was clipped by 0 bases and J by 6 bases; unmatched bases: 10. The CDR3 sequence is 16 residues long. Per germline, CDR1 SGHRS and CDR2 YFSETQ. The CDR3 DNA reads TGCGCCAGCAGCTTGGCGCCCGGGACAGGGAATGGCGAGCAGTACTTC. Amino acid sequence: CASSLAPGTGNGEQYF. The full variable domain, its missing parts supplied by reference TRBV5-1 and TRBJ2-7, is KAGVTQTPRYLIKTRGQQVTLSCSPISGHRSVSWYQQTPGQGLQFLFEYFSETQRNKGNFPGRFSGRQFSNSRSEMNVSTLELGDSALYLCASSLAPGTGNGEQYFGPGTRLTVT.

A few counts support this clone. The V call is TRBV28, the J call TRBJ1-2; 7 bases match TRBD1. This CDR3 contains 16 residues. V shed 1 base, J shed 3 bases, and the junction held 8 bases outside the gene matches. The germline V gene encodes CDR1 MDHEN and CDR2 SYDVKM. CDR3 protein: CASSLSTAGGDYGYTF. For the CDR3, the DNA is TGTGCCAGCAGTTTATCAACGGCAGGGGGTGACTATGGCTACACCTTC.

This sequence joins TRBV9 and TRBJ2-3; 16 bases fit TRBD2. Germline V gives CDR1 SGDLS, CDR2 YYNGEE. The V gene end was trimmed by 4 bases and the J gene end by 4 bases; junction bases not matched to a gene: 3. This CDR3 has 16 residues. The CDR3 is CASSPGTSGGADTQYF. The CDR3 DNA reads TGTGCCAGCAGCCCGGGGACTAGCGGGGGGGCAGATACGCAGTATTTT.

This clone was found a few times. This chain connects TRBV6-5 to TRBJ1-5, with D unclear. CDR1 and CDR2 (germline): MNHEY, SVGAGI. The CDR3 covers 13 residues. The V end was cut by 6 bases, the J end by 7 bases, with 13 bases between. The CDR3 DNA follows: TGTGCCAGCAGGCTTTTGTCGGGGCAGCCCCAGCATTTT. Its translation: CASRLLSGQPQHF.

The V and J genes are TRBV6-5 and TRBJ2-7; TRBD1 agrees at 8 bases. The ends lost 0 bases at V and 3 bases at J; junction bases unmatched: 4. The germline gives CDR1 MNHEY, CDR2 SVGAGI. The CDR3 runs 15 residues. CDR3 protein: CASSYSSQGDYEQYF. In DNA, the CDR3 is TGTGCCAGCAGTTACTCATCACAGGGGGACTACGAGCAGTACTTC.